This is a list of T cell receptor beta chains from one sample in a study of shared clonotypes between healthy human individuals. Some clones are missing from TCRdb's copy, which holds only in-frame ones; the method was immunoSEQ multiplex PCR. The table records about 510,000 clones, 60% to 80% of them present only once. The sample taken for sequencing was PBMCs. These receptors were taken from a middle-aged woman in good health. Some clones in this sample may be carry-over from other donors' samples. Both conserved end residues are part of each CDR3.

TRBJ2-1	TRBV6-5	CASSYLNEQFF
TRBJ2-7	TRBV19	CASSIRPFNRGTYEQYF
TRBJ2-7	TRBV6-6	CASSTLGPGEQYF
TRBJ1-5	TRBV7-2	CASSLGSRQPQHF
TRBJ2-3	TRBV6-4	CASSPTSGSGDTQYF
TRBJ2-4	TRBV10-3	CAISGGGSTPSLDIQYF
TRBJ2-7	TRBV5-4	CASSPTGTSASYEQYF
TRBJ1-1	TRBV19	CASSQLGDEAFF
TRBJ2-5	TRBV5-1	CASSMGQGTQETQYF
TRBJ2-5	TRBV18	CASSPAGTRQETQYF
.	TRBV6-5	CATFDRINEQYF
TRBJ2-7	TRBV6-6	CASSFTRNGQAYF
TRBJ2-7	TRBV5-1	CASSRGTADSYEQYF
TRBJ2-7	TRBV7-8	CASSGDSRHEQYF